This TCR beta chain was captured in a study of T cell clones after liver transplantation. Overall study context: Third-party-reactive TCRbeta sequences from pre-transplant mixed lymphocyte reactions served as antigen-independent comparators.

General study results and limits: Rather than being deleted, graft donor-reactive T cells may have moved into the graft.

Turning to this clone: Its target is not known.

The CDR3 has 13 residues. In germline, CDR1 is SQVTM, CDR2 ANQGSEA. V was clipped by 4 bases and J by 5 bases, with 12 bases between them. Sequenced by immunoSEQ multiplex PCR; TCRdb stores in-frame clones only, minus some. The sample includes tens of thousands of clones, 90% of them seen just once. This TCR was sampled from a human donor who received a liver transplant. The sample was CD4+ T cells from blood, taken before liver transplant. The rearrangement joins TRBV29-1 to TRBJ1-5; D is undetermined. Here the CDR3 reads CSVGTGVDQPQHF. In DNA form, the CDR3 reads TGCAGCGTTGGAACTGGGGTCGATCAGCCCCAGCATTTT.